This entry features one T cell receptor (beta chain) sequence. This clone was seen a single time. What antigen it recognizes has not been identified. Base qualities are not recorded, but no much larger clone differs from it by a single base. The sample has other DNA sequences that encode this CDR3 too. The germline V and J ends show losses of 0 bases and 1 base respectively, and no gene match explains 4 bases of the junction. Reading from cysteine to phenylalanine, the CDR3 counts 16 amino acids. The CDR3 DNA has 48 bases and is translated from base 1. CDR1 and CDR2, looked up from the germline V gene, are SGDLS and YYNGEE. CD8 naive samples were CD45RO-negative cells positively selected for CCR7, giving a CD45RA+CCR7+ population that excluded TemRA cells. Healthy HIV-negative adults with no recently reported acute infections or vaccinations were included as donors. Only Caucasian adults living in Nashville, Tennessee, USA were represented among the donors. Blood was obtained by leukapheresis, after which PBMCs were separated by Ficoll-Histopaque density gradient centrifugation and cryopreserved in liquid nitrogen vapor phase. Analytical flow cytometry was used to check the purity and quantity of each magnetically sorted T cell population. Each sorted fraction had its genomic DNA isolated and then quantified by UV absorbance on a Nanodrop 2000c.

This sample is part of a study of shared clonotypes between healthy human individuals (dated by TCRdb to 2018 to 2020). Study-wide context: A few men and a couple of women, aged 18 to 49 years, made up the cohort. For each donor, CD4 naive and CD4 memory were each given three plates, CD8 naive was given two plates, and CD8 memory was given one plate. The study deeply sequenced blood TCR repertoires of about five healthy adults to estimate repertoire size and the extent of clonotype sharing between individuals. Different laboratories and diverse techniques were used to prepare libraries and sequence TCR repertoires, to increase sequencing depth and limit assay-specific biases. Between about 0.85 and 9.5 billion PBMCs per donor were obtained by leukapheresis.

TCR CDR3 regions were amplified from genomic DNA by multiplex PCR using the deep immunoSEQ assay. For each cell subset, the extracted genomic DNA was distributed evenly across all wells of several immunoSEQ 96-well plates, and each plate served as one replicate. For sorted subsets, around 0.2 ug genomic DNA, equal to 25,000 to 35,000 T cell genomes, was loaded into each replicate PCR. Purified libraries were measured with a Qubit 3.0 fluorometer, size-checked on a Bioanalyzer 2100, and measured again with the KAPA Library Quantification kit. A separate single-read 150-cycle Illumina NextSeq 550 flow cell was used to sequence each immunoSEQ 96-well plate. On the authors' methods: The immunoSEQ output contained only junctional sequences without quality scores, so filtering could not match that applied to full-length reads. To assign V/J genes and CDR3, sequences were annotated against IMGT germline references using PyIR, a Python wrapper for IgBLAST v1.9. Reads were filtered out if the reads had weak V/J assignments (E-value above 1e-6), no CDR3, stop codons, out-of-frame junctions, or ambiguous translated residues. V3J clonotypes were defined as sequences sharing an identical inferred V gene, J gene, and CDR3 amino acid sequence. To compute the percentage overlap between repertoires, the number of shared unique clonotypes was divided by the size of the smaller repertoire. Three approaches were used to assess repertoire richness: RTK rarefaction, the Chao1 estimator, and Recon v2.1 estimates of unobserved clonotypes. Generation probabilities for all TCRbeta clonotypes obtained by the gDNA method from several donors were computed using OLGA. The clones in this table, taken by TCRdb from immuneACCESS, are in-frame only. Not every clone is retained; where verified, under half of the shortfall comes from an unresolved V gene, and the cause of the rest is unknown. The D gene and trimming were derived from the DNA, and the V and J assignments and clone size from that table. For this sample there are roughly 2.1 million clones; about 92% appear just once. The ten largest clones take up around 1.7% of the sample.

Overall study results and their limits: When several donors were compared, the shared fraction of clonotypes was 5% to 6.5% for naive CD4, less than 4% for naive CD8, roughly 2.5% for memory CD4, and 0.35% to 0.4% for memory CD8. Compared with non-shared clonotypes, clonotypes shared by all four sorted-subset donors had higher generation probabilities. The genetic and exposure-history diversity represented was limited by the small number of donors. Only blood was sampled, and tissue TCR repertoires likely differ from those in blood. Pairwise subsampling indicated that sequencing depth was expected to affect the degree of clonotype sharing among donors. Rarefaction of sorted-subset datasets indicated incomplete sequencing despite the large sequencing depth. Naive subsets generally had larger estimated clonotype richness than memory subsets did.

The sequenced sample consisted of naive CD8+ T cells from PBMCs. Per the publication, the cell subset or site label means: CD45RA+CCR7+. The source of this sequence is a man aged 18 to 29 in good health. Some clones in this sample may be carry-over from other donors' samples. The sequence joins TRBV9 to TRBJ2-3, with 8 bases matching TRBD2. DNA sequence: TGTGCCAGCAGCGTAGTTTCTAGCGGGCGCACAGATACGCAGTATTTT. Translated, it gives CASSVVSSGRTDTQYF.